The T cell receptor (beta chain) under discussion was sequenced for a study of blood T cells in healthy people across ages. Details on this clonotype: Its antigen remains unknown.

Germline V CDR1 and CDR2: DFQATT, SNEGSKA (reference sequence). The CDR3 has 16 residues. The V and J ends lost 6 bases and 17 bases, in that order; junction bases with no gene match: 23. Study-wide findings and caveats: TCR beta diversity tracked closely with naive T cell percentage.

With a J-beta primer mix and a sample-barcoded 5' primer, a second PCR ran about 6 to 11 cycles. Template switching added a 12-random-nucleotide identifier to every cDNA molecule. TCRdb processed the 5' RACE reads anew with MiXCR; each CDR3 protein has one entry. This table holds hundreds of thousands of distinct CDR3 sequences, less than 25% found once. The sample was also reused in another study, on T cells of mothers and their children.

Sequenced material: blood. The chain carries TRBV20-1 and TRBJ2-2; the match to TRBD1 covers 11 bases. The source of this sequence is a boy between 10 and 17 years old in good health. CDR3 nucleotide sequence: TGCAGTGCGAGTGTAGGGGACAGGGGGGACACCGGGGAGTGTTTTTTT. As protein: CSASVGDRGDTGECFF.